Listed below are T cell receptor beta chains from one sample, sequenced in a study of CD8 T cells in ankylosing spondylitis. One entry per CDR3 protein results from TCRdb running MiXCR on the 5' RACE reads. Here the sample spans hundreds of thousands of distinct CDR3 sequences, around 8% being singletons. The specimen sequenced was blood, either unsorted or a sorted T cell fraction (not recorded which). These receptors were taken from a female donor with ankylosing spondylitis or in good health (not recorded which). Each CDR3 is given with its conserved first and last residue. Each record gives: V gene, D gene, clone size, J gene, CDR3 DNA, CDR3 protein. A D gene is named only where the DNA matches it firmly. Part of the rows lack a size; the others show once, few, many or a class for expanded clones.

TRBV7-2,-,-,TRBJ1-2,TGTGCCAGCAGCTTAAACCCCACCGGACCCTATGGCTACACCTTC,CASSLNPTGPYGYTF
TRBV4-3,-,many,TRBJ1-1,TGCGCCAGCAGCCAAGACAGCCGGGGAACTGAAGCTTTCTTT,CASSQDSRGTEAFF
TRBV15,TRBD2,-,TRBJ2-1,TGTGCCACCAGCAGAGAGGGACTAGCGGGAGGGATCTACAATGAGCAGTTCTTC,CATSREGLAGGIYNEQFF
TRBV20-1,TRBD1,many,TRBJ2-2,TGCAGTGCTTTCCATCAGGGGGCAGCCAACACCGGGGAGCTGTTTTTT,CSAFHQGAANTGELFF
TRBV12-3/TRBV12-4,-,many,TRBJ1-1,TGTGCCAGCAGGGGTCCGGGGGTCGCTGAAGCTTTCTTT,CASRGPGVAEAFF
TRBV15,-,many,TRBJ2-7,TGTGCCACCAGCAGAGAAGGGGGAATCTACGAGCAGTACTTC,CATSREGGIYEQYF
TRBV6-1,-,many,TRBJ1-2,TGTGCCAGCACCGCACGGATAGCCTCCTATGGCTACACCTTC,CASTARIASYGYTF
TRBV9,-,many,TRBJ2-5,TGTGCCAGCAGCGCGCGACTAGGGTCGGAGACCCAGTACTTC,CASSARLGSETQYF
TRBV18,TRBD2,many,TRBJ2-7,TGTGCCAGCTCACCAAGATCTAGCGGGATTACCTACGAGCAGTACTTC,CASSPRSSGITYEQYF
TRBV30,-,few,TRBJ1-5,TGTGCCTGGAGTGTAATGGGGGTCAATCAGCCCCAGCATTTT,CAWSVMGVNQPQHF
TRBV5-1,-,-,TRBJ2-2,TGCGCCAGCAGCGTCGGGACTCCGACAAACACCGGGGAGCTGTTTTTT,CASSVGTPTNTGELFF
TRBV3-1,TRBD1,many,TRBJ2-1,TGTGCCAGCAGCCGAGGGGGCAACGATTACAATGAGCAGTTCTTC,CASSRGGNDYNEQFF
TRBV7-2,TRBD2,many,TRBJ2-1,TGTGCCAGCAGCTGGTTAGCGGGAGGGTTTGGTGAGCAGTTCTTC,CASSWLAGGFGEQFF
TRBV6-6,-,few,TRBJ1-6,TGTGCCAGCAGTTACTCCCCTTCGAGGAATTCACCCCTCCACTTT,CASSYSPSRNSPLHF
TRBV27,-,many,TRBJ2-7,TGTGCCAGCAGTTACAAGGACAGTTACGAGCAGTACTTC,CASSYKDSYEQYF
TRBV4-3,TRBD1,many,TRBJ1-4,TGCGCCAGCAGCCAAGAAAGGGGCAGGGGGCGCCTACCTAATGAAAAACTGTTTTTT,CASSQERGRGRLPNEKLFF
TRBV20-1,TRBD1,-,TRBJ2-7,TGCAGTGCTAGAGATCTAACCGGGACAGGCTACGAGCAGTACTTC,CSARDLTGTGYEQYF
TRBV20-1,-,many,TRBJ1-2,TGCAGTGCTTCCTCCCGGCAGGGGAACTATGGCTACACCTTC,CSASSRQGNYGYTF
TRBV5-6,-,many,TRBJ2-1,TGTGCCAGCAGCCTCCCTAGTGGGTATGAGCAGTTCTTC,CASSLPSGYEQFF
TRBV15,-,many,TRBJ2-5,TGTGCCACCAGCAGAGATCAGGCAAATGTGGAGACCCAGTACTTC,CATSRDQANVETQYF
TRBV7-8,-,many,TRBJ2-5,TGTGCCAGCAGCTTAGCGCTGGGGGGTGGGCAAGAGACCCAGTACTTC,CASSLALGGGQETQYF
TRBV15,TRBD2,many,TRBJ2-1,TGTGCCACCAGCAGAGACGGGACTAGCGGGAGAGAGCAGTTCTTC,CATSRDGTSGREQFF